This section outlines one T cell receptor beta chain sequence together with its context. Antigen specificity is unknown. The investigators split CD4+ cells into a CD45RA+ naive subset and a CD45RA-negative memory subset. The V gene end was trimmed by 6 bases and the J gene end by 0 bases; junction bases not matched to a gene: 13. The CDR3 consists of 19 residues. The germline CDR1 and CDR2 sequences are WNHNN and SYGVQD (reference sequence). The data stem from a study of shared clonotypes between healthy human individuals. Study-wide results and caveats: With a handful of donors compared, 4% to 5% of naive CD4 clonotypes were shared.

Measured with immunoSEQ multiplex PCR; TCRdb has only the in-frame clones, and not every one. Seen here are some 2,000,000 clones, over 85% observed once, and the top ten hold roughly 0.13%. The chain recombines TRBV10-1 with TRBJ2-5; the match to TRBD2 covers 13 bases. The TCR was taken from a young man in good health. The sample taken for sequencing was naive CD4+ T cells sorted from blood. Documented subset: CD45RA+ positively selected. As DNA, the CDR3 is TGCGCCAGCAGAGGGAAACTAGCGGGGGGGGACTCGTACCAAGAGACCCAGTACTTC. This encodes CASRGKLAGGDSYQETQYF.